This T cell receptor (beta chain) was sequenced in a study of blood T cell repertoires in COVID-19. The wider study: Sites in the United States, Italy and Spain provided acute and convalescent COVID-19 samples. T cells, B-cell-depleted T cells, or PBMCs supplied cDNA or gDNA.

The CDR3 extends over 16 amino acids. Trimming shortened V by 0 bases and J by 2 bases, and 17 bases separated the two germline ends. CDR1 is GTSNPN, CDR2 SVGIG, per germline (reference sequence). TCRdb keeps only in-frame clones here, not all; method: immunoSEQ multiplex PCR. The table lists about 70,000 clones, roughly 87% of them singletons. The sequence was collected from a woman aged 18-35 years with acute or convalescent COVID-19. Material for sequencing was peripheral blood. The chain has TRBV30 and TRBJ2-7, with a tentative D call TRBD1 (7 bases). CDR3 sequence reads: CAWSVGGQAFTYEQYF. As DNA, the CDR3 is TGTGCCTGGAGTGTGGGAGGACAGGCCTTTACCTACGAGCAGTACTTC.